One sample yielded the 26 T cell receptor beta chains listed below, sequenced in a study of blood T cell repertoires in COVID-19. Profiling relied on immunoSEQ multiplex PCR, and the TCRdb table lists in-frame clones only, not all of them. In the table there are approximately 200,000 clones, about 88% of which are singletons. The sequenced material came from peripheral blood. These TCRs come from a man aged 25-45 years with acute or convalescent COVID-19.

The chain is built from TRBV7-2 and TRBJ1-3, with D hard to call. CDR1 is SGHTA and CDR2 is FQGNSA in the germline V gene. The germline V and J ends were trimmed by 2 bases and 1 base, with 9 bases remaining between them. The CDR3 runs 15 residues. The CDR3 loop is CASSLQHWSGNTIYF. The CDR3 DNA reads TGTGCCAGCAGCTTACAACATTGGTCTGGAAACACCATATATTTT.

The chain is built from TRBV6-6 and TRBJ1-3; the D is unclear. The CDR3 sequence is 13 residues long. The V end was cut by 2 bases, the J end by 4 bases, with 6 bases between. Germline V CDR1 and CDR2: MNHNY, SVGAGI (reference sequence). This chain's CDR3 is CASSYGPGNTIYF. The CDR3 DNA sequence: TGTGCCAGCAGTTACGGGCCAGGAAACACCATATATTTT.

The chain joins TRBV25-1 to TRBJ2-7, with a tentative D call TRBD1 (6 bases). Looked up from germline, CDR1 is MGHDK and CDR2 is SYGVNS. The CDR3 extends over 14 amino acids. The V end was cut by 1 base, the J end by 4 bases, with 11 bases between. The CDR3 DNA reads TGTGCCAGCAGTGAATGGCGCAGGGGTTACGAGCAGTACTTC. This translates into CASSEWRRGYEQYF.

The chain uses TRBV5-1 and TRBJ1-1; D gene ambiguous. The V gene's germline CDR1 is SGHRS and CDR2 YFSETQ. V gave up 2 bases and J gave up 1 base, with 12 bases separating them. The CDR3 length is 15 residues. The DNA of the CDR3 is TGCGCCAGCAGCTTTCTCCGGACTACGAACACTGAAGCTTTCTTT. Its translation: CASSFLRTTNTEAFF.

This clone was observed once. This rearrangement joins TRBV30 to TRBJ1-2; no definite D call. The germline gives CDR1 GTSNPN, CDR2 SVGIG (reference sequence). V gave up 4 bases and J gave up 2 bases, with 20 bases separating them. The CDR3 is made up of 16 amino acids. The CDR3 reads CAWTDILRPLNYGYTF. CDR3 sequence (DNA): TGTGCCTGGACCGACATCCTTCGGCCTCTAAACTATGGCTACACCTTC.

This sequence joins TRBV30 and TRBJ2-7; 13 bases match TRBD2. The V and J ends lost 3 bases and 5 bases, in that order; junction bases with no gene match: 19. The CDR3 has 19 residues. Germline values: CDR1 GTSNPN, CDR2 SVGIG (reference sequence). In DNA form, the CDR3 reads TGTGCCTGGAGGGACGGGGGGACTAAACTAGCGGGAGGGCCAAACGAGCAGTACTTC. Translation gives CAWRDGGTKLAGGPNEQYF.

The CDR3 loop is CASSQDPGLAGTPSYNEQFF. CDR3 coding DNA: TGTGCCAGCAGCCAAGATCCGGGACTAGCGGGAACCCCCTCCTACAATGAGCAGTTCTTC. This chain links TRBV14 with TRBJ2-1; 13 bases align to TRBD2. CDR1 SGHDN and CDR2 FVKESK come from the germline V gene. V shed 0 bases and J 0 bases; nucleotides not matched to a gene: 8. The CDR3 has 20 residues.

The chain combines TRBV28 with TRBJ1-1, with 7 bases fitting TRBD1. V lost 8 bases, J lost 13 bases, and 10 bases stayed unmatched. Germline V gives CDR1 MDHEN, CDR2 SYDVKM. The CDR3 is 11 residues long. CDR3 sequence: CASRRDRVHFF. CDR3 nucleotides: TGTGCCAGCCGGAGAGACAGGGTCCATTTCTTT.

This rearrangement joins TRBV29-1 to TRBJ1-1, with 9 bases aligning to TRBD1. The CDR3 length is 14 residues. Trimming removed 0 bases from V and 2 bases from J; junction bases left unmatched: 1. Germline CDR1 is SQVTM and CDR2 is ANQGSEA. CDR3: CSVEDTGGNTEAFF. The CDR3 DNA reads TGCAGCGTTGAAGATACAGGGGGCAACACTGAAGCTTTCTTT.

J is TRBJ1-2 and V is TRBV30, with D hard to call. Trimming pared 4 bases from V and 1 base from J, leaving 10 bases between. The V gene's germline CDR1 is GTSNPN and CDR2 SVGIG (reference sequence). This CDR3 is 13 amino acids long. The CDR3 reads CAWTSGFNYGYTF. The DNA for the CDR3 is TGTGCCTGGACTAGTGGGTTTAACTATGGCTACACCTTC.

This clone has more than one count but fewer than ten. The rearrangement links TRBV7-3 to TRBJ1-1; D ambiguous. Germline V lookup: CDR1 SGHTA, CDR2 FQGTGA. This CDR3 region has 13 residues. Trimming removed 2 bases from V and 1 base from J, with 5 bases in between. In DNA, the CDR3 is TGTGCCAGCAGCTTATGGAGGAACACTGAAGCTTTCTTT. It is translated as CASSLWRNTEAFF.

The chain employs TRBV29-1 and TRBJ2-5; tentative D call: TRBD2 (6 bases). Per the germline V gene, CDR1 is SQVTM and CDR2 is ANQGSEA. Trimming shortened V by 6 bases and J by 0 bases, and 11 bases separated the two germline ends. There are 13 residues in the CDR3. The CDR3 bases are TGCAGCGTCGAGACGGGGGACCAAGAGACCCAGTACTTC. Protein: CSVETGDQETQYF. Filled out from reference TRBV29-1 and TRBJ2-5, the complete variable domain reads SAVISQKPSRDICQRGTSLTIQCQVDSQVTMMFWYRQQPGQSLTLIATANQGSEATYESGFVIDKFPISRPNLTFSTLTVSNMSPEDSSIYLCSVETGDQETQYFGPGTRLLVL.

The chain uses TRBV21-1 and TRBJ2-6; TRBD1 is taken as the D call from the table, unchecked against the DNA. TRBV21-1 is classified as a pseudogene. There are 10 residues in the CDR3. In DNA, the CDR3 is TGTGCCAGCAGGACAGGGGGCTTAACTTTC. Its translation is CASRTGGLTF.

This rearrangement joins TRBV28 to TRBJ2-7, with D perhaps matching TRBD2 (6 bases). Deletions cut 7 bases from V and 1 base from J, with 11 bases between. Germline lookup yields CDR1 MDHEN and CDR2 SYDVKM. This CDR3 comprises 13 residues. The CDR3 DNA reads TGTGCCAGCATGCGGGGAGGTTCCTACGAGCAGTACTTC. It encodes CASMRGGSYEQYF.

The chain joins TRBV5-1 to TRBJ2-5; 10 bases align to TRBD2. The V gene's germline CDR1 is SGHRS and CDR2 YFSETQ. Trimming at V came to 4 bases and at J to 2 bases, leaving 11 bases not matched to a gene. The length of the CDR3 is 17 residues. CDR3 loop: CASSQSWVAGGQETQYF. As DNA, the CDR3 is TGCGCCAGCAGCCAAAGTTGGGTAGCGGGGGGACAAGAGACCCAGTACTTC.

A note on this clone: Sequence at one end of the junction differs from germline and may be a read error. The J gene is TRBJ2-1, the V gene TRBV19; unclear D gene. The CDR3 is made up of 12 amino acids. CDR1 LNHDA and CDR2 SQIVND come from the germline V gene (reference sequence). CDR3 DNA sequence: TGTGCCAGTAGATCACCCTATAATGAGCAGTTCTTC. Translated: CASRSPYNEQFF.

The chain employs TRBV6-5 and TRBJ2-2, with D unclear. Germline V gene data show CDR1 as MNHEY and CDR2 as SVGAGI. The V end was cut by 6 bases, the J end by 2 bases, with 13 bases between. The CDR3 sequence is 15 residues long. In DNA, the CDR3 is TGTGCCAGCAGCCTAGACCGGCCAAACACCGGGGAGCTGTTTTTT. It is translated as CASSLDRPNTGELFF.

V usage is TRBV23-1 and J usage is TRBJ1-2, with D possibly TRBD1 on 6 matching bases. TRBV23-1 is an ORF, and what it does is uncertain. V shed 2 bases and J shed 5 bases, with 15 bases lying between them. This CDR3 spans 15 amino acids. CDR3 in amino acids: CASSQGTGLFYGYTF. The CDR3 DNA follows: TGCGCCAGCAGTCAAGGTACAGGGCTCTTTTATGGCTACACCTTC.

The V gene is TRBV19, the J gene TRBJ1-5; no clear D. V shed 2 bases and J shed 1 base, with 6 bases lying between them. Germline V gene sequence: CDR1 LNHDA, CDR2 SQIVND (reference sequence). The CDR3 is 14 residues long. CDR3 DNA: TGTGCCAGTAGTATAAGAGTGAGCAATCAGCCCCAGCATTTT. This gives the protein CASSIRVSNQPQHF.

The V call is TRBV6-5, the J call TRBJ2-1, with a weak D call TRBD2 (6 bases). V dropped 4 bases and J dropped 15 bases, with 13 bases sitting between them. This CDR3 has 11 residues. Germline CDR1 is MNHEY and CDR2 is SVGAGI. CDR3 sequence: CASSLGLSWFF. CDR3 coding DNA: TGTGCCAGCAGTTTGGGACTTTCATGGTTCTTC.

For the CDR3, the DNA is TGCGCCAGCAGCCCGGGAGGGACTACGTATAATGAGCAGTTCTTC. It yields the protein CASSPGGTTYNEQFF. V gene TRBV5-1 combines with J gene TRBJ2-1, with 8 positions matching TRBD2. Germline trimming cut 4 bases from V and 7 bases from J; bases unmatched to any gene: 10. The CDR3 runs to 15 residues. CDR1 is SGHRS, CDR2 YFSETQ, per germline.

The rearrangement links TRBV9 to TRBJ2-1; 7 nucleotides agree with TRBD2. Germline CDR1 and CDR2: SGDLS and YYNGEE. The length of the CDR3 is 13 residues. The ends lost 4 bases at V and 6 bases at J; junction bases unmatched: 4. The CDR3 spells CASSPGGRNEQFF. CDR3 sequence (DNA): TGTGCCAGCAGCCCGGGGGGTCGCAATGAGCAGTTCTTC.

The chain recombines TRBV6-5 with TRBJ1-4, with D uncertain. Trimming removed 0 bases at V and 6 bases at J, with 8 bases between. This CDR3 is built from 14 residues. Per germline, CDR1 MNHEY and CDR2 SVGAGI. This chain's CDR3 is CASSYSRADEKLFF. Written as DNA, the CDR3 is TGTGCCAGCAGTTACTCGCGTGCGGATGAAAAACTGTTTTTT.

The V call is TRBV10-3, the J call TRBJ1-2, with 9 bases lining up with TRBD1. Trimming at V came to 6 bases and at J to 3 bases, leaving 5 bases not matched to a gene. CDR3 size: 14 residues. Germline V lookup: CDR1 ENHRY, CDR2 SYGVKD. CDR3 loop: CAIRRQGDYYGYTF. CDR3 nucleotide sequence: TGTGCCATCAGAAGACAGGGGGATTACTATGGCTACACCTTC.

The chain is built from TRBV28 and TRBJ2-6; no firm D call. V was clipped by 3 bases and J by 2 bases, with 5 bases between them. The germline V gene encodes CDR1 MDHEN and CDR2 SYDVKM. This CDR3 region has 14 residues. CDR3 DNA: TGTGCCAGCAGTTTGGGCACTGGGGCCAACGTCCTGACTTTC. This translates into CASSLGTGANVLTF. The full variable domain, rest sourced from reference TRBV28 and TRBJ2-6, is DVKVTQSSRYLVKRTGEKVFLECVQDMDHENMFWYRQDPGLGLRLIYFSYDVKMKEKGDIPEGYSVSREKKERFSLILESASTNQTSMYLCASSLGTGANVLTFGAGSRLTVL.

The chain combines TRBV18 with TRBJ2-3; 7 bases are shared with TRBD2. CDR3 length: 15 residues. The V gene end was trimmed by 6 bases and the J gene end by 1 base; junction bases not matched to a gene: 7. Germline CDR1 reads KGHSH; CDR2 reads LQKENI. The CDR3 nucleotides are TGTGCCAGCTCCCAGGGAGGGAGAGGCACAGATACGCAGTATTTT. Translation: CASSQGGRGTDTQYF.